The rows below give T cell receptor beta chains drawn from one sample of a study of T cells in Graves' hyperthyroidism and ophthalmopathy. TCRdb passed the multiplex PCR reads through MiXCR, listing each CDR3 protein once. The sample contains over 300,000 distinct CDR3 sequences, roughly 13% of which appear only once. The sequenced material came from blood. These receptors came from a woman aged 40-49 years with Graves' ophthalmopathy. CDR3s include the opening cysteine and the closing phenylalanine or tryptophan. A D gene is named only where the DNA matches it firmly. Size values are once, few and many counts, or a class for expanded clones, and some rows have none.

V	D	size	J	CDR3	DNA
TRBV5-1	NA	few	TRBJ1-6	CASSQGLGDSPLHF	TGCGCCAGCAGTCAGGGACTGGGCGATTCACCCCTCCACTTT
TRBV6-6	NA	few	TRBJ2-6	CASSYSWGDSGANVLTF	TGTGCCAGCAGTTACTCGTGGGGGGACTCTGGGGCCAACGTCCTGACTTTC
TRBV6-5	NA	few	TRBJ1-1	CASSYTPFGTEAFF	TGTGCCAGCAGTTACACTCCATTTGGCACTGAAGCTTTCTTT
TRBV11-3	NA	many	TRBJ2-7	CASSLESTKQYF	TGTGCCAGCAGCTTAGAGTCTACAAAGCAGTACTTC
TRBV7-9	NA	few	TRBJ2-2	CASSSSTGLVSTGELFF	TGTGCCAGCAGCTCATCTACCGGGCTAGTAAGCACCGGGGAGCTGTTTTTT
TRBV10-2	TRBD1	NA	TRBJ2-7	CASSHGTGVEQYF	TGCGCCAGCAGTCACGGGACAGGGGTCGAGCAGTACTTC
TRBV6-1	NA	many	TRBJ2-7	CASSEARRTIYEQYF	TGTGCCAGCAGTGAAGCGCGTCGGACAATCTACGAGCAGTACTTC
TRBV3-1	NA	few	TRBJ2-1	CASSPFRDPSYNEQFF	TGTGCCAGCAGCCCCTTTAGGGACCCGTCCTACAATGAGCAGTTCTTC
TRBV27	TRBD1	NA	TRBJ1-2	CASSTRSDRVEGYTF	TGTGCCAGCAGTACCCGATCGGACAGGGTAGAAGGCTACACCTTC
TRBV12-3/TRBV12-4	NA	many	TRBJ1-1	CASSLGGMNTEAFF	TGTGCCAGCAGTTTGGGGGGGATGAACACTGAAGCTTTCTTT
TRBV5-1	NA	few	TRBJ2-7	CASSSVGVPYEQYF	TGCGCCAGCAGCTCCGTGGGTGTCCCCTACGAGCAGTACTTC
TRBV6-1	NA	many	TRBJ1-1	CASSPRTESNTEAFF	TGTGCCAGCAGTCCCCGGACGGAATCGAACACTGAAGCTTTCTTT
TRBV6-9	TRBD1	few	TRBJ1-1	CASSYSGTGGEIEAFF	TGTGCCAGCAGTTATTCCGGGACAGGGGGGGAAATTGAAGCTTTCTTT
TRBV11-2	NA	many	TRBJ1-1	CASSRPTGRTTEAFF	TGTGCCAGCAGCCGTCCAACCGGACGCACCACTGAAGCTTTCTTT
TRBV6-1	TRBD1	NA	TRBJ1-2	CASSTRPGQGYGYTF	TGTGCCAGCAGTACAAGACCGGGACAGGGCTATGGCTACACCTTC
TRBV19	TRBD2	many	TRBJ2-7	CASSDETSGATYEQYF	TGTGCCAGTAGTGATGAGACTAGCGGGGCCACCTACGAGCAGTACTTC
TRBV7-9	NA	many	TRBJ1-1	CASSVQVGTEAFF	TGTGCCAGCAGCGTACAAGTGGGCACTGAAGCTTTCTTT
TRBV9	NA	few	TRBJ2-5	CASSDKSQALETQYF	TGTGCCAGCAGCGATAAGTCCCAGGCACTGGAGACCCAGTACTTC
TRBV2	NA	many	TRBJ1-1	CASTRQWNTEAFF	TGTGCCAGCACCCGACAGTGGAACACTGAAGCTTTCTTT
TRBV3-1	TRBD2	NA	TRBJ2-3	CASSQEASGRLKYF	TGTGCCAGCAGCCAAGAGGCTAGCGGGAGATTGAAGTATTTT
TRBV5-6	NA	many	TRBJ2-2	CASSLAGPGELFF	TGTGCCAGCAGCCTGGCCGGACCCGGGGAGCTGTTTTTT
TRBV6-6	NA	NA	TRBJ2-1	CASSYTLGNEQFF	TGTGCCAGCAGTTACACACTAGGGAATGAGCAGTTCTTC
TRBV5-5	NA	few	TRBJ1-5	CASSFVPGNQPQHF	TGTGCCAGCAGTTTTGTCCCGGGGAATCAGCCCCAGCATTTT
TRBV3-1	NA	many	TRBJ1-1	CASSQEFGVNTEAFF	TGTGCCAGCAGCCAAGAATTTGGTGTGAACACTGAAGCTTTCTTT
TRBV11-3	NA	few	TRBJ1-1	CASSPPGEYTQAFF	TGTGCCAGCAGCCCTCCCGGGGAATACACTCAAGCTTTCTTT
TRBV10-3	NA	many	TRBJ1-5	CAIGKGGPDSNQPQHF	TGTGCCATCGGAAAGGGGGGACCTGATAGCAATCAGCCCCAGCATTTT
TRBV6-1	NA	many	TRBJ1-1	CASQAESYTEAFF	TGTGCCAGCCAGGCAGAGAGCTATACTGAAGCTTTCTTT
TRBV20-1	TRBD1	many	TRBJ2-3	CSALRDREVADTQYF	TGCAGTGCCTTAAGGGACAGGGAAGTGGCAGATACGCAGTATTTT
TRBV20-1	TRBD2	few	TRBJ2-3	CSAYSGGTDTQYF	TGCAGTGCCTATAGCGGGGGGACAGATACGCAGTATTTT
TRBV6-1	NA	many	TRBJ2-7	CASSEGWATAEQYF	TGTGCCAGCAGTGAAGGTTGGGCTACCGCCGAGCAGTACTTC
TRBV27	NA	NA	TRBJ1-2	CASSFNLPGRGTSYGYTF	TGTGCCAGCAGTTTCAATTTACCGGGACGGGGGACCAGCTATGGCTACACCTTC
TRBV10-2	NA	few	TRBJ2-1	CASSALSSYNEQFF	TGCGCCAGCAGTGCGCTGAGCTCCTACAATGAGCAGTTCTTC
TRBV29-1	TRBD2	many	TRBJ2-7	CSVILAGVTLQFYEQYF	TGCAGCGTGATACTAGCGGGGGTTACCCTCCAGTTCTACGAGCAGTACTTC
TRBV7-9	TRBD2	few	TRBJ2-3	CASSFPSGSGTDTQYF	TGTGCCAGCAGCTTCCCTAGCGGAAGTGGAACAGATACGCAGTATTTT
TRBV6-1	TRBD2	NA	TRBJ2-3	CASSPDAGDRTQYF	TGTGCCAGCAGCCCCGATGCGGGAGATCGTACGCAGTATTTT
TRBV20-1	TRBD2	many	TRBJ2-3	CSARWAGGAYTQYF	TGCAGTGCTAGATGGGCGGGGGGCGCTTATACGCAGTATTTT
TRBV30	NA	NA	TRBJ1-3	CAWSVRRTSGNTIYF	TGTGCCTGGAGTGTACGGAGAACCTCTGGAAACACCATATATTTT
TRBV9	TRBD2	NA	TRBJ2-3	CASSPRIGGGALDTQYF	TGTGCCAGCAGCCCCCGTATTGGCGGGGGGGCATTAGATACGCAGTATTTT
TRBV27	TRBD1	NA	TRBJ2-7	CASNPGTGLDEQYF	TGTGCCAGCAACCCCGGGACAGGGCTGGACGAGCAGTACTTC
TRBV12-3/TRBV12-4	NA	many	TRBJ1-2	CASSRQGGVYGYTF	TGTGCCAGCAGTCGACAAGGGGGAGTCTATGGCTACACCTTC
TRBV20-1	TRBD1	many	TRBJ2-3	CSADTGGFTDTQYF	TGCAGTGCGGATACAGGGGGCTTTACAGATACGCAGTATTTT
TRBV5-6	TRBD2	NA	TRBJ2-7	CASSLAIAGGVYEQYF	TGTGCCAGCAGCTTGGCCATCGCGGGAGGGGTTTACGAGCAGTACTTC
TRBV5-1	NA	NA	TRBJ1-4	CASSANPGVATEKLFF	TGCGCCAGCAGCGCGAATCCCGGGGTTGCTACTGAAAAACTGTTTTTT
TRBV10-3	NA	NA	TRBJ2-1	CAINAFGPNNEQFF	TGTGCCATCAATGCCTTCGGACCCAACAATGAGCAGTTCTTC
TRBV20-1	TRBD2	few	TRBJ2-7	CSASSGRVGYEQYF	TGCAGTGCTAGTAGCGGGAGGGTGGGCTACGAGCAGTACTTC
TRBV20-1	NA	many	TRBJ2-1	CSARDRGNYNEQFF	TGCAGTGCTAGAGACAGGGGAAACTACAATGAGCAGTTCTTC
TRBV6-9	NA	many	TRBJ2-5	CASSYSNPRGRETQYF	TGTGCCAGCAGTTACTCGAACCCTAGGGGGAGGGAGACCCAGTACTTC